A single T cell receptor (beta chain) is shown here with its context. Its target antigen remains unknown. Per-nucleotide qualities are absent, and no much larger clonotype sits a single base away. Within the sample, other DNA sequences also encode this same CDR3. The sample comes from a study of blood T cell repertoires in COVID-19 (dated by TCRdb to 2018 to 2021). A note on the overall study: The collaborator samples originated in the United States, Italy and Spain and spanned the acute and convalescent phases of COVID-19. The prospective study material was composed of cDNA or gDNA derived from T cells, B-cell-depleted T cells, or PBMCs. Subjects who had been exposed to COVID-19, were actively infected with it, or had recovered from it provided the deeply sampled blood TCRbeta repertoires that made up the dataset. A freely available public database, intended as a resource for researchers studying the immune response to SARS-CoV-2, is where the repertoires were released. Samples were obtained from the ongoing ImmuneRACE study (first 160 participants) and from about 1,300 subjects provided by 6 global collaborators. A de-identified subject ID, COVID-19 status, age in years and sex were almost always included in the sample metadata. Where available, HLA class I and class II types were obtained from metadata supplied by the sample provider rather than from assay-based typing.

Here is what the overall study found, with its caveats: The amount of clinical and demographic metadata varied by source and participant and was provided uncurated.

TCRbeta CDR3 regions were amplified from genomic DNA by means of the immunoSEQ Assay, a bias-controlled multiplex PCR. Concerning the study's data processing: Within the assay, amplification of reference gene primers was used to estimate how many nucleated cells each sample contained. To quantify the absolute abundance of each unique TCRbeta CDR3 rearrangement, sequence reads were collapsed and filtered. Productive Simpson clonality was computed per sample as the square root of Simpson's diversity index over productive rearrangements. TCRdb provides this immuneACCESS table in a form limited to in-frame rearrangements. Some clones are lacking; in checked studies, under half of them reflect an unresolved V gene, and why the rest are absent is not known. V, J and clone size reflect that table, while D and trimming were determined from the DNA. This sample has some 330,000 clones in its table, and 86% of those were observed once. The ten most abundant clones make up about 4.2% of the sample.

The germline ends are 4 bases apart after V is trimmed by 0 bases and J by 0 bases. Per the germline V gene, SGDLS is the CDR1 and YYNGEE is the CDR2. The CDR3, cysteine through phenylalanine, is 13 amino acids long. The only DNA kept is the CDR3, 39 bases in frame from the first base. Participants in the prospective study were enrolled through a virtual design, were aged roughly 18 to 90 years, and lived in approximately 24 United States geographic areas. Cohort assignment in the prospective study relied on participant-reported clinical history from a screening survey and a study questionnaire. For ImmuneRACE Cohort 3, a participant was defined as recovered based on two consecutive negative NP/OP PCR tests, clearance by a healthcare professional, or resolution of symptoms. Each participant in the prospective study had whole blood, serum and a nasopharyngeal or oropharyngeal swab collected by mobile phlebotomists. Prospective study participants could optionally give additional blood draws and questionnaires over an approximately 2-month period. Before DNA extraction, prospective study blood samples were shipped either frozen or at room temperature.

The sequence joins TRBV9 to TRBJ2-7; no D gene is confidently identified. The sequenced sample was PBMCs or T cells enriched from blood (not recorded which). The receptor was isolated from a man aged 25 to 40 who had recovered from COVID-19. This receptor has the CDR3 CASSVAGSYEQYF. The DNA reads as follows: TGTGCCAGCAGCGTAGCGGGCTCCTACGAGCAGTACTTC. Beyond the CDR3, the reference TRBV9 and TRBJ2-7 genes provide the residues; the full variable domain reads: DSGVTQTPKHLITATGQRVTLRCSPRSGDLSVYWYQQSLDQGLQFLIQYYNGEERAKGNILERFSAQQFPDLHSELNLSSLELGDSALYFCASSVAGSYEQYFGPGTRLTVT.